These 5 T cell receptor beta chains were sequenced from one sample in a study of blood T cell repertoires in COVID-19. Some clones are missing from TCRdb's copy, which holds only in-frame ones; the method was immunoSEQ multiplex PCR. The sample has about 81,000 clones, about 89% seen once. The source material was PBMCs or T cells enriched from blood (not recorded which). The receptors were sampled from a woman aged 45-65 years with acute COVID-19.

This chain uses TRBV3-1 (or the pseudogene TRBV3-2) with TRBJ1-1; D is unresolved. Germline V gene data show CDR1 as LGHDT and CDR2 as YNNKEL (reference sequence). This CDR3 spans 12 amino acids. Trimming left V 0 bases short and J 10 bases short, with 9 bases between. In nucleotides, the CDR3 is TGTGCCAGCAGCCAAGACACCACGGGAGCTTTCTTT. It encodes CASSQDTTGAFF.

About this clone: Different DNA sequences within this sample yield the same CDR3. The J gene is TRBJ2-7, the V gene TRBV9; 11 bases are shared with TRBD2. The V and J ends lost 0 bases and 4 bases, in that order; junction bases with no gene match: 6. The CDR3 is 16 residues long. Germline loops: CDR1 SGDLS, CDR2 YYNGEE. This CDR3 reads CASSVATGTSGYEQYF. The CDR3 DNA is TGTGCCAGCAGCGTAGCTACAGGGACTAGCGGTTACGAGCAGTACTTC.

Details on this clone: The DNA is left out, because the CDR3 cannot be placed on it with certainty; the CDR3 is given as TCRdb lists it. The chain couples TRBV4-1 to TRBJ1-2; the DNA was not compared with TRBD1, the D call given in the table. A total of 13 residues make up the CDR3, ends included. Germline CDR1 reads MGHRA; CDR2 reads YSYEKL. This CDR3 reads CASSQVGQGIGTF.

This chain uses TRBV5-8 with TRBJ1-4, with 7 positions matching TRBD1. With V trimmed by 0 bases and J by 4 bases, 6 bases remained unmatched. The CDR3 length is 16 residues. CDR1 is SGHTS, CDR2 YDEGEE, per germline. CDR3 coding DNA: TGTGCCAGCAGCTTGGTTTTGGGACAGCGTAATGAAAAACTGTTTTTT. Translation gives CASSLVLGQRNEKLFF.

The rearrangement joins TRBV28 to TRBJ1-5; TRBD1 is a possible D gene (5 bases). Trimming shortened V by 3 bases and J by 4 bases, and 7 bases separated the two germline ends. Germline V gene sequence: CDR1 MDHEN, CDR2 SYDVKM. The CDR3 covers 13 residues. The CDR3 coding sequence is TGTGCCAGCAGTTTCACAGGTAATCAGCCCCAGCATTTT. Protein sequence: CASSFTGNQPQHF.